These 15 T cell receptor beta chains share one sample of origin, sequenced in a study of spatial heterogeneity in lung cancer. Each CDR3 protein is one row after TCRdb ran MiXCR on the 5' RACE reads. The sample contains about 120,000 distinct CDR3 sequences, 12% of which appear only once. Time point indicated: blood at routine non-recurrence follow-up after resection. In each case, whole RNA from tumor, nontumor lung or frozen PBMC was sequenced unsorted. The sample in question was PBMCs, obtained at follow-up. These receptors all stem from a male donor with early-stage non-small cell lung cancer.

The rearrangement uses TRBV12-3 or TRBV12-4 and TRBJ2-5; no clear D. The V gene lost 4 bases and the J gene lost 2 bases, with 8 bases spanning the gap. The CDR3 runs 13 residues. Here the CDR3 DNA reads TGTGCCAGCAGTTATACCCTGCAAGAGACCCAGTACTTC. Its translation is CASSYTLQETQYF.

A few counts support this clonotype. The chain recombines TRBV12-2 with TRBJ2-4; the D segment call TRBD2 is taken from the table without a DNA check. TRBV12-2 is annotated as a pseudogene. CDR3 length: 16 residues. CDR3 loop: CASRADAGGAKNIQYF. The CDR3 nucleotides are TGTGCAAGTCGCGCCGACGCGGGGGGAGCCAAAAACATTCAGTACTTC.

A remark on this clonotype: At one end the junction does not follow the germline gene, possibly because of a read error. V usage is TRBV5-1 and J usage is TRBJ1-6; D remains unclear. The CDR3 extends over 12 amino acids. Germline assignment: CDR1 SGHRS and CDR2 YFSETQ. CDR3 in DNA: TGCGCCAGCAGCTTGGATAATTCACCCCTCCGCTTT. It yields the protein CASSLDNSPLRF.

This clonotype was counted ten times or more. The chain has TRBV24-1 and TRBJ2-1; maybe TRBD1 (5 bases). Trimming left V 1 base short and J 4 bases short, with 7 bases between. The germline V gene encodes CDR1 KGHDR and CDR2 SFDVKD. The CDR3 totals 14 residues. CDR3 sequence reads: CATSDFTGYNEQFF. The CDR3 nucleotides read TGTGCCACCAGTGATTTTACAGGATACAATGAGCAGTTCTTC.

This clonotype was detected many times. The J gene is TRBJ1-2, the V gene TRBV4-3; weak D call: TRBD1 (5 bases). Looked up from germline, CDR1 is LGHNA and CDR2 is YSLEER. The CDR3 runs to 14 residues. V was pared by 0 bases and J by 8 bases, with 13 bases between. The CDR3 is CASSQDWGEYGYTF. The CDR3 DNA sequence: TGCGCCAGCAGCCAAGATTGGGGCGAATACGGCTACACCTTC.

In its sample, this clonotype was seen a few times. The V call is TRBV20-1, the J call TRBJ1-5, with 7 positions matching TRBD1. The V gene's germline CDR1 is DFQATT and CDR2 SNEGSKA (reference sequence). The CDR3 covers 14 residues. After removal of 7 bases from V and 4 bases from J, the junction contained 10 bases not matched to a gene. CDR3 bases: TGCAGTGTCCTAGACAGGGAAGGAAATCAGCCCCAGCATTTT. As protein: CSVLDREGNQPQHF.

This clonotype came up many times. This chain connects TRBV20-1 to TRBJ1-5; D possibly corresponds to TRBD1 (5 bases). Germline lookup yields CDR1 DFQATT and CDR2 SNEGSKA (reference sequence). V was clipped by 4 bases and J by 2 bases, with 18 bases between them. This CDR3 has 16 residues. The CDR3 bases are TGCAGTGCTAAATTGTGGGGGGGAAGTCGCAATCAGCCCCAGCATTTT. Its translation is CSAKLWGGSRNQPQHF.

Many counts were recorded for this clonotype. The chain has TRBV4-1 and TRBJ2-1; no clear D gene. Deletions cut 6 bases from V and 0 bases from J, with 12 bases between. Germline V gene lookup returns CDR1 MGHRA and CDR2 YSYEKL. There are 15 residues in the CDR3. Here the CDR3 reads CASRRLPSSYNEQFF. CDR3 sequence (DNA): TGCGCCAGCAGAAGACTCCCCAGCTCCTACAATGAGCAGTTCTTC.

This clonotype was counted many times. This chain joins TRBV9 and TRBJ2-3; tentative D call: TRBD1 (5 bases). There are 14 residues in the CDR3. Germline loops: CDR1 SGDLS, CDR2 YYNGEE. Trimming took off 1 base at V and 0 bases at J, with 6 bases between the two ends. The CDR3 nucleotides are TGTGCCAGCAGCGTAAGACAGAGCACAGATACGCAGTATTTT. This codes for CASSVRQSTDTQYF. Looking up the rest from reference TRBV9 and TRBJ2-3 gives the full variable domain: DSGVTQTPKHLITATGQRVTLRCSPRSGDLSVYWYQQSLDQGLQFLIQYYNGEERAKGNILERFSAQQFPDLHSELNLSSLELGDSALYFCASSVRQSTDTQYFGPGTRLTVL.

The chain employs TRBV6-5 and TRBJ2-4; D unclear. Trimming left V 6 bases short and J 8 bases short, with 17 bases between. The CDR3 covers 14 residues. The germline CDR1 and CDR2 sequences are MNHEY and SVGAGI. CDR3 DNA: TGTGCCAGCAGCCTGGATCCATTGGGGTACATTCAGTACTTC. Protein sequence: CASSLDPLGYIQYF.

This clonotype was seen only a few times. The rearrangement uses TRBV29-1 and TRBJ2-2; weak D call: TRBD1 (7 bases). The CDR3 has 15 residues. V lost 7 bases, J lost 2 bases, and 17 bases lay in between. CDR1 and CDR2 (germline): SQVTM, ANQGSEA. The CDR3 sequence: CSARQGGANTGELFF. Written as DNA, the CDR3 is TGCAGCGCCAGACAGGGAGGCGCAAACACCGGGGAGCTGTTTTTT.

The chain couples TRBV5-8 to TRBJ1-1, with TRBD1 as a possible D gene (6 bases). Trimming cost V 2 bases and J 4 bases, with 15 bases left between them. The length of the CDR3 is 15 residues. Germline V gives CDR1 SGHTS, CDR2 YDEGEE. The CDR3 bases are TGTGCCAGCAGCTTCGTCCGGCAGGGGACCACTGAAGCTTTCTTT. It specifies CASSFVRQGTTEAFF.

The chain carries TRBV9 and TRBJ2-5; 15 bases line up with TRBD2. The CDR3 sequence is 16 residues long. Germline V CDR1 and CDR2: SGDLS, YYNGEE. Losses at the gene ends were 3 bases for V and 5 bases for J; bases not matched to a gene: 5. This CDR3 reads CASSGGTSGGMETQYF. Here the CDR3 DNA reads TGTGCCAGCAGCGGCGGGACTAGCGGGGGGATGGAGACCCAGTACTTC.

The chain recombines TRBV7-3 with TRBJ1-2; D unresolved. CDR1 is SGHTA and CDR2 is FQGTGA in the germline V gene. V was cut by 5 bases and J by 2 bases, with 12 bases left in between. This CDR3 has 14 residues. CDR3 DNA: TGTGCCAGCAGCCCCGGGGAGGGCAACTATGGCTACACCTTC. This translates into CASSPGEGNYGYTF.

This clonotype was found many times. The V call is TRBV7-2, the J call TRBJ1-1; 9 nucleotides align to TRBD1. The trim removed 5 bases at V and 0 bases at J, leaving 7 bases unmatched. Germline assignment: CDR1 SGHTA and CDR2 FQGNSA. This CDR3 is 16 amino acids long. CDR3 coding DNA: TGTGCCAGCAGCACCCGGACAGGGGCCATGAACACTGAAGCTTTCTTT. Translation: CASSTRTGAMNTEAFF.